This T cell receptor beta chain was documented in a study of breast tumors, draining lymph nodes, adjacent tissues. Study-level results: Luminal-like breast cancer showed significantly greater tumor-nontumor repertoire similarity than basal-like breast cancer did. Data only fit, rather than demonstrated, lymph node origin of most tumor T cells. Most tumor T cells seemingly derive from lymph node, then expand in tumor. Tumor TCR diversity was below lymph nodes but above nontumor tissue.

One entry per CDR3 protein, called by TCRdb with MiXCR from the multiplex PCR reads. Among about 130,000 distinct CDR3 sequences, over 20% were seen once, and the ten largest hold roughly 2.4%. This clonotype was counted many times. Antigen: not known. The CDR3 totals 15 residues. The trim removed 4 bases at V and 3 bases at J, leaving 3 bases unmatched. Germline CDR1 SNHLY, CDR2 FYNNEI. Breast cancer patients provided tissue from their axillary draining lymph nodes. The chain couples TRBV2 to TRBJ2-1, with 10 bases that match TRBD2. The sequencing sample was made of axillary lymph node tissue. This clonotype originated in a female donor with breast cancer. Some clones in this sample may be carry-over from other donors' samples. The DNA for the CDR3 is TGTGCCAGCAGTGTCGGGACTAGCGACTACAATGAGCAGTTCTTC. This translates into CASSVGTSDYNEQFF.